This T cell receptor (beta chain) stems from a study of cytomegalovirus exposure and HLA in healthy donors. The study, taken as a whole, reports: In vitro checks showed that a few CMV-associated chains really do target CMV antigens. The study put some 160 TCR beta chains on its list as cytomegalovirus-associated.

Using immunoSEQ multiplex PCR, the repertoire was profiled, and TCRdb retains in-frame clones only, with some absent. The table shows 66,000 or so clones, with around 97% occurring only once. This CDR3 has 14 residues. Trimming shortened V by 6 bases and J by 4 bases, and 15 bases separated the two germline ends. From germline, CDR1 is SGDLS and CDR2 YYNGEE. Regarding this clone: Its antigen is unknown.

Donors came from a validation cohort of over a hundred subjects, distinct from the first 666-subject cohort. The sequencing sample was made of PBMCs. The genes are TRBV9 and TRBJ2-3; D is unclear. This receptor was identified in a woman under 30 in good health and CMV-seropositive. The CDR3 sequence is CASTQIGQADTQYF. Here the CDR3 DNA reads TGTGCCAGCACCCAGATAGGTCAGGCAGATACGCAGTATTTT.